This TCR beta chain appears in the sequencing data of a study of blood T cell repertoires in COVID-19. About the study: From the United States, Italy and Spain came samples of acute and convalescent COVID-19.

V was trimmed by 4 bases and J by 0 bases, leaving 6 bases between them. The germline V gene encodes CDR1 SNHLY and CDR2 FYNNEI. The CDR3 length is 13 residues. Profiled with immunoSEQ multiplex PCR; TCRdb holds only in-frame clones, not every one. The sample records 310,000 or so clones, approximately 90% being singletons. Seattle's enrolled individuals joined amid active infection and were then monitored longitudinally. The source of this sequence is a woman aged 30 to 39 with COVID-19, enrolled during active disease. Sequenced material: peripheral blood. The V and J genes are TRBV2 and TRBJ1-2; D gene uncertain. Written as DNA, the CDR3 is TGTGCCAGCAGTGGGCTGCCTAACTATGGCTACACCTTC. It specifies CASSGLPNYGYTF.